These T cell receptor beta chains were read from a single sample in a study of vaccination effects on CD4 cells after COVID-19. No antigen has been assigned to these receptors. Method: immunoSEQ multiplex PCR; TCRdb's copy keeps in-frame clones and lacks some. The sample includes around 75,000 clones, 65% to 85% of them seen just once. This material consisted of CD4+ T cells from PBMCs cultured with HIV peptides, taken before COVID-19 vaccination. All receptors derive from a human donor who had a prior SARS-CoV-2 infection. The CDR3 runs from the conserved cysteine through the conserved F or W. D genes are given only for firm matches. Only some rows state a clone size, as once, few, many or a class for expanded clones.

TRBJ2-3 | TRBV4-3 | . | . | TGCGCCAGCAGCATTCGGGGGCCTGGGACCGGTGATACGCAGTATTTT | CASSIRGPGTGDTQYF
TRBJ2-1 | TRBV10-3 | TRBD2 | . | TGTGCCACCCACCTAGCGGGGGGTGACAATGAGCAGTTCTTC | CATHLAGGDNEQFF
TRBJ1-5 | TRBV5-4 | . | . | TGTGCCAGCAGTTTACAGGGAAATAGCAATCAGCCCCAGCATTTT | CASSLQGNSNQPQHF
TRBJ1-2 | TRBV5-1 | TRBD1 | . | TGCGCCAGCAGCTTGGTCGGGACAGGGTTAGGCTACACCTTC | CASSLVGTGLGYTF
TRBJ1-1 | TRBV2 | . | . | TGTGCCAGCAGCCTCAGCGGGGGAACTGAAGCTTTCTTT | CASSLSGGTEAFF
TRBJ2-6 | TRBV6-1 | TRBD1 | . | TGTGCCAGCAGTGGACAGGGAAATTCTGGGGCCAACGTCCTGACTTTC | CASSGQGNSGANVLTF
TRBJ2-1 | TRBV15 | TRBD2 | . | TGTGCCACCGAACACGGGACTAGCGGGGACAATGAGCAGTTCTTC | CATEHGTSGDNEQFF
TRBJ2-5 | TRBV24-1 | TRBD2 | . | TGTGCCACCAGTGATGCGCCGGGACTAGCGGGCTTCCAAGAGACCCAGTACTTC | CATSDAPGLAGFQETQYF
TRBJ2-1 | TRBV11-3 | TRBD2 | . | TGTGCCAGCAGCTTACTTGCGGGAGAAACTAATGAGCAGTTCTTC | CASSLLAGETNEQFF
TRBJ2-2 | TRBV2 | TRBD1 | . | TGTGCCGGTGGACAGGAGGTCGGGGAGCTGTTTTTT | CAGGQEVGELFF
TRBJ2-7 | TRBV9 | . | . | TGTGCCAGCAGCGTAGTCCCGGACTCAGGCGGAGAGCAGTACTTC | CASSVVPDSGGEQYF
TRBJ1-4 | TRBV4-1 | TRBD1 | once | TGCGCCAGCAGCCAAGCCGGGAGGGGACAGGGGAAGACTAATGAAAAACTGTTTTTT | CASSQAGRGQGKTNEKLFF
TRBJ2-2 | TRBV4-1 | TRBD2 | . | TGCGCCAGCAGGCCTACTAGCGGGAGGAACACCGGGGAGCTGTTTTTT | CASRPTSGRNTGELFF
TRBJ2-7 | TRBV7-2 | . | . | TGTGCCAGCAGCCAATACTACGAGCAGTACTTC | CASSQYYEQYF
TRBJ1-2 | TRBV7-3 | . | . | TGTGCCAGCAGCTTAGGGTCCGGCGCGGATTATGGCTACACCTTC | CASSLGSGADYGYTF
TRBJ2-3 | TRBV20-1 | . | . | TGCAGTGCTAGTGGCATCCCTGGACCGGCGGGCGGTACCACAGATACGCAGTATTTT | CSASGIPGPAGGTTDTQYF
TRBJ1-1 | TRBV7-2 | TRBD1 | . | TGTGCCAGCAGCCCGGGACAGGGGGCTGAAGCTTTCTTT | CASSPGQGAEAFF
TRBJ2-7 | TRBV10-3 | . | few | TGTGCCATCAGTGAGTCGAGGACCGTAGGCGACGAGCAGTACTTC | CAISESRTVGDEQYF
TRBJ1-2 | TRBV28 | . | . | TGTGCCAGCAGTTTAACGGGGGCGCGAGGCTACACCTTC | CASSLTGARGYTF
TRBJ2-1 | TRBV4-3 | TRBD2 | few | TGCGCCAGCAGCCCACTAGCGGTTAACAATGAGCAGTTCTTC | CASSPLAVNNEQFF
TRBJ2-6 | TRBV9 | TRBD1 | . | TGTGCCAGCAGCGCGGAGACCTGGACAGGGAGCTCTGGGGCCAACGTCCTGACTTTC | CASSAETWTGSSGANVLTF
TRBJ2-2 | TRBV11-3 | . | . | TGTGCCAGCAGCTTAGTAGCAGGGATTTTCACCGGGGAGCTGTTTTTT | CASSLVAGIFTGELFF
TRBJ2-5 | TRBV5-1 | . | few | TGCGCCAGCAGCTTAGGCCCGACCGCCCCAAAATTAGGGACCCAGTACTTC | CASSLGPTAPKLGTQYF
TRBJ2-7 | TRBV20-1 | . | . | TGCAGTGCTAGTGGGCTAACCTACGAGCAGTACTTC | CSASGLTYEQYF
TRBJ2-7 | TRBV5-1 | TRBD2 | . | TGCGCCAGCAGCTTAACTAGCGGGGGAGCCTACGAGCAGTACTTC | CASSLTSGGAYEQYF
TRBJ2-7 | TRBV18 | . | . | TGTGCCAGCTCTACCGGGACCGACCCCTACGAGCAGTACTTC | CASSTGTDPYEQYF
TRBJ1-1 | TRBV7-9 | . | once | TGTGCCAGCAGCTTAGGGGGAGTCAGGGCGGAAGCTTTCTTT | CASSLGGVRAEAFF
TRBJ2-7 | TRBV11-3 | . | once | TGTGCCAGCAGCTTAGAGGCGGTGGGGGCGCGTGACGACGAGCAGTACTTC | CASSLEAVGARDDEQYF
TRBJ1-3 | TRBV6-1 | . | few | TGTGCCAGCAGTGAGGGTTTAGCTGGAAACACCATATATTTT | CASSEGLAGNTIYF
TRBJ1-4 | TRBV5-5 | . | . | TGTGCCAGCAGCTCCGACAGACTAGCAACTAATGAAAAACTGTTTTTT | CASSSDRLATNEKLFF
TRBJ2-7 | TRBV2 | . | few | TGTGCCAGCAGTGCCCAGGGCTACGAGCAGTACTTC | CASSAQGYEQYF
TRBJ2-1 | TRBV6-1 | TRBD2 | . | TGTGCCAGCAGTGAAAGGGTCCTCGGGAGGGCCGCGGAGCAGTTCTTC | CASSERVLGRAAEQFF
TRBJ1-1 | TRBV2 | . | once | TGTGCCAAGAGCTTTATGAACACTGAAGCTTTCTTT | CAKSFMNTEAFF
TRBJ1-1 | TRBV5-1 | TRBD1 | few | TGCGCCAGCTTCCCAACAGGGGGCCCAAGTGAAGCTTTCTTT | CASFPTGGPSEAFF
TRBJ1-2 | TRBV9 | TRBD1 | . | TGTGCCAGCAGCGCGGACAGGGTAAACTATGGCTACACCTTC | CASSADRVNYGYTF
TRBJ2-1 | TRBV6-5 | TRBD2 | . | TGTGCCAGCAGCCTGACTAGCGGGAGTTTCAATGAGCAGTTCTTC | CASSLTSGSFNEQFF
TRBJ2-3 | TRBV6-5 | . | . | TGTGCCAGCAGTTATAAACCGGGGGATACGCAGTATTTT | CASSYKPGDTQYF
TRBJ2-5 | TRBV6-2/TRBV6-3 | TRBD2 | . | TGTGCCAGCAGTTTTACGGGGACTAGCCGTGCGATGGAGACCCAGTACTTC | CASSFTGTSRAMETQYF
TRBJ2-7 | TRBV27 | TRBD2 | . | TGTGCCAGCAGTTCCGGGACAGGGACTAGCGGGAGCCACTACGAGCAGTACTTC | CASSSGTGTSGSHYEQYF
TRBJ2-1 | TRBV2 | TRBD2 | few | TGTGCCAGCAGGACTAGCGTCAACAATGAGCAGTTCTTC | CASRTSVNNEQFF
TRBJ1-5 | TRBV19 | TRBD1 | . | TGTGCCAGTAGTGTCAAAGGGACAGGGTTCGATCAGCCCCAGCATTTT | CASSVKGTGFDQPQHF
TRBJ2-5 | TRBV7-2 | TRBD1 | . | TGTGCCAGCAGTCCCGGGATGACAGGGCGGGAGACCCAGTACTTC | CASSPGMTGRETQYF
TRBJ2-7 | TRBV5-1 | . | . | TGCGCCAGCAGCTTGGCAGCTTGGGGGGCCTACGAGCAGTACTTC | CASSLAAWGAYEQYF
TRBJ1-3 | TRBV4-2 | TRBD1 | . | TGTGCCAGCAGCCAAGATAACGGACAGGTCTCTGGAAACACCATATATTTT | CASSQDNGQVSGNTIYF
TRBJ2-5 | TRBV6-5 | TRBD1 | once | TGTGCCAGCAGCGGGACAGTCCAAGAGACCCAGTACTTC | CASSGTVQETQYF